Following are 2 T cell receptor beta chains from one sample sequenced in a study of OX40 agonist ivuxolimab in advanced cancers. Repertoires were generated with immunoSEQ multiplex PCR, while TCRdb's copy carries only in-frame clones and drops some. The repertoire holds about 95,000 clones, with 70% to 85% as singletons. Sequencing was performed on CD4+ or CD8+ T cells sorted from blood, taken in a trial of the OX40 agonist ivuxolimab. The origin of the receptors is an adult with an advanced solid tumor such as melanoma, head and neck, liver or kidney cancer.

The chain links TRBV6-9 to TRBJ2-5, with a tentative D call TRBD1 (5 bases). V dropped 9 bases and J dropped 3 bases, with 11 bases sitting between them. The length of the CDR3 is 12 residues. Germline V lookup: CDR1 MNHGY, CDR2 SVAAGI. The CDR3 is CARWTPKETQYF. In nucleotides, the CDR3 is TGTGCCAGATGGACACCTAAAGAGACCCAGTACTTC.

The chain carries TRBV6-5 and TRBJ2-7; TRBD2 matches 11 bases. After removal of 6 bases from V and 0 bases from J, the junction contained 1 base not matched to a gene. The length of the CDR3 is 14 residues. CDR1 MNHEY and CDR2 SVGAGI come from the germline V gene. In DNA form, the CDR3 reads TGTGCCAGCAGGCTAGCGGGAGGCTCCTACGAGCAGTACTTC. Translated: CASRLAGGSYEQYF.